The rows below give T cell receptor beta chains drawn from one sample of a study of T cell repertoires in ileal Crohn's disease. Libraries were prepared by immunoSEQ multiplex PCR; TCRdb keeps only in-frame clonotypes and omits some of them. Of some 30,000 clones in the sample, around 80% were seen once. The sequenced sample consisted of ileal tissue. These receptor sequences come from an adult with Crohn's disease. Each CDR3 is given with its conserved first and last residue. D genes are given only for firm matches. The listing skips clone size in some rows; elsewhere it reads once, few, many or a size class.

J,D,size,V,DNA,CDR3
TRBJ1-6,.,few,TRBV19,TGTGCCAGTAGTCCCAGGGTCGGACCCCTCCACTTT,CASSPRVGPLHF
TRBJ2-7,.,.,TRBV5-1,TGCGCCAGCAGCTTGGTAGGAGGCTACGAGCAGTACTTC,CASSLVGGYEQYF
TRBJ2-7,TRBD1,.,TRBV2,TGTGCCAGCGACAGGGACAACTACGAGCAGTACTTC,CASDRDNYEQYF
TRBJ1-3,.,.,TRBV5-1,TGCGCCAGCAGCCAGGGCTCTGGAAACACCATATATTTT,CASSQGSGNTIYF
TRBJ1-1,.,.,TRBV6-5,TGTGCCAGCAGTCGGCAGACAGGTTGGGTCACTGAAGCTTTCTTT,CASSRQTGWVTEAFF
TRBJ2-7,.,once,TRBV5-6,TGTGCCAGCAGCTTGCGCTACGAGCAGTACTTC,CASSLRYEQYF
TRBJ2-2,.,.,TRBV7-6,TGTGCCAGCAGCTTAGGTGGGGCAGGCGCCGGGGAGCTGTTTTTT,CASSLGGAGAGELFF
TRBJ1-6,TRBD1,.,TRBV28,TGTGCCAGCAGCCTAGCCGGGACAGTTAATTCACCCCTCCACTTT,CASSLAGTVNSPLHF
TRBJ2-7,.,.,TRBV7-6,TGTGCCAGCAGCCCGGGACAAGCAAAAGACGAGCAGTACTTC,CASSPGQAKDEQYF
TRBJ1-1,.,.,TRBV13,TGTGCCAGCAGCTTAGGTTCGGGAAACACTGAAGCTTTCTTT,CASSLGSGNTEAFF
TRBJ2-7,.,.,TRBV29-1,TGCAGCGTCTACAGGGACTACGAGCAGTACTTC,CSVYRDYEQYF
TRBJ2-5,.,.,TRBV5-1,TGCGCCAGCTCCTACTCTCAAGAGACCCAGTACTTC,CASSYSQETQYF
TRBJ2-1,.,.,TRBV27,TGTGCCAGCAGTCTCGTAGCGCCCACCGTGAATGAGCAGTTCTTC,CASSLVAPTVNEQFF
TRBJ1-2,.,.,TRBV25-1,TGTGCCAGCAGTGAACACGGACGGGGGGTCGGCTATGGCTACACCTTC,CASSEHGRGVGYGYTF
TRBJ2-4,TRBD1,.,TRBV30,TGTGCGGGGACAGGTTTAGCCAAAAACATTCAGTACTTC,CAGTGLAKNIQYF
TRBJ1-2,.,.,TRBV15,TGTGCCACCAGTGGAGGAACTAACCTTCCCTATGGCTACACCTTC,CATSGGTNLPYGYTF
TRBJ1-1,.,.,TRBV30,TGTGCCTGGACCCTAGGCGGGAAAGCTTTCTTT,CAWTLGGKAFF
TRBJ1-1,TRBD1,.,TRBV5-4,TGTGCCAGCAGCTTGCGCCAGGGGGCACGGACTGAAGCTTTCTTT,CASSLRQGARTEAFF
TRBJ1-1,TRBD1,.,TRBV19,TGTGCCAGTAGTATCGGACAGGGAAACACTGAAGCTTTCTTT,CASSIGQGNTEAFF
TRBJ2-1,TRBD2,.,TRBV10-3,TGTGCCATCAGTCCTACCGGGACTAGCGGGACCAATGAGCAGTTCTTC,CAISPTGTSGTNEQFF
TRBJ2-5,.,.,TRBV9,TGTGCCAGCACGGGGGAGGATCAAGAGACCCAGTACTTC,CASTGEDQETQYF
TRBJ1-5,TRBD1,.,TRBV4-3,TGCGCCAGCAGCCAAGATCGACAGGGCCTTCAGCCCCAGCATTTT,CASSQDRQGLQPQHF
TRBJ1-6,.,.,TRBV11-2,TGTGCCAGCAGCCCTCCCGGGGGATCACCCCTCCACTTT,CASSPPGGSPLHF
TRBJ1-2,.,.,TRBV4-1,TGCGCCAGCAGCGCAGGGCCCCGCTACACCTTC,CASSAGPRYTF
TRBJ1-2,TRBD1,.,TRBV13,TGTGCCAGCAGCTTCTTCCGGGGTACAGGGGGCTACGACTCTAACTATGGCTACACCTTC,CASSFFRGTGGYDSNYGYTF